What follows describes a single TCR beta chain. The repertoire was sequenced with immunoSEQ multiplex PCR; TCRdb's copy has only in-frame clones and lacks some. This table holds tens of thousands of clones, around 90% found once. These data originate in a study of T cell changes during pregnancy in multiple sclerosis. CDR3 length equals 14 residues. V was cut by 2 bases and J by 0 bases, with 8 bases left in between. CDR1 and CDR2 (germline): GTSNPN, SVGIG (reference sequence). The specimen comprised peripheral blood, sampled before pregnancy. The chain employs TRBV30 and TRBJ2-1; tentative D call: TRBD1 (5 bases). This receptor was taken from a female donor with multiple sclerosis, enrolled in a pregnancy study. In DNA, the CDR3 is TGTGCCTGGAGTCGACAGAGCTCCTACAATGAGCAGTTCTTC. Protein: CAWSRQSSYNEQFF.